The rows below give T cell receptor beta chains drawn from one sample of a study of blood T cell repertoires in COVID-19. Assay: immunoSEQ multiplex PCR; the TCRdb copy retains only in-frame clones and omits some. The sample holds some 57,000 clones; 82% are singletons and the top ten take about 9.9%. Sequences were obtained from peripheral blood. These receptor sequences come from an elderly man with COVID-19, enrolled during active disease. Each CDR3 is given with its conserved first and last residue. The order of the fields is D gene, V gene, J gene, clone size, CDR3 protein, CDR3 DNA. D genes are given only for firm matches. Size is omitted from some rows. Given values are once, few, many or a class for expanded clones.

d_gene: .
v_gene: TRBV7-2
j_gene: TRBJ1-3
abundance: once
CDR3aa: CASSQAPSEGGNTIYF
CDR3nt: TGTGCCAGCAGCCAGGCCCCATCGGAAGGTGGAAACACCATATATTTT

d_gene: TRBD1
v_gene: TRBV5-1
j_gene: TRBJ1-2
abundance: .
CDR3aa: CASSQSSGTGVNYGYTF
CDR3nt: TGCGCCAGCAGCCAATCATCAGGGACAGGGGTTAACTATGGCTACACCTTC

d_gene: .
v_gene: TRBV9
j_gene: TRBJ1-2
abundance: .
CDR3aa: CASSVGSYGYTF
CDR3nt: TGTGCCAGCAGCGTAGGGAGCTATGGCTACACCTTC

d_gene: .
v_gene: TRBV9
j_gene: TRBJ1-2
abundance: .
CDR3aa: CASSVRDYGYTF
CDR3nt: TGTGCCAGCAGCGTCAGGGATTATGGCTACACCTTC

d_gene: TRBD1
v_gene: TRBV5-4
j_gene: TRBJ1-1
abundance: .
CDR3aa: CASSWDRDTEAFF
CDR3nt: TGTGCCAGCAGCTGGGACAGGGACACTGAAGCTTTCTTT

d_gene: .
v_gene: TRBV6-5
j_gene: TRBJ1-3
abundance: .
CDR3aa: CASKDRIRNTIYF
CDR3nt: TGTGCCAGCAAAGACAGAATAAGAAACACCATATATTTT

d_gene: TRBD2
v_gene: TRBV12-5
j_gene: TRBJ2-1
abundance: .
CDR3aa: CASGLTTGLAGYEQFF
CDR3nt: TGTGCTAGTGGTTTGACCACGGGACTAGCGGGATATGAGCAGTTCTTC

d_gene: TRBD2
v_gene: TRBV29-1
j_gene: TRBJ2-7
abundance: .
CDR3aa: CSVQLLGLAGPNYEQYF
CDR3nt: TGCAGCGTTCAACTACTCGGACTAGCGGGACCAAACTACGAGCAGTACTTC

d_gene: .
v_gene: TRBV11-2
j_gene: TRBJ1-3
abundance: .
CDR3aa: CASSLSAVSVSSGNTIYF
CDR3nt: TGTGCCAGCAGCCTAAGCGCGGTCAGCGTTTCCTCTGGAAACACCATATATTTT

d_gene: .
v_gene: TRBV7-8
j_gene: TRBJ1-1
abundance: once
CDR3aa: CASSPYRDIKGGTEAFF
CDR3nt: TGTGCCAGCAGCCCGTACCGGGACATAAAAGGGGGCACTGAAGCTTTCTTT

d_gene: .
v_gene: TRBV7-3
j_gene: TRBJ2-3
abundance: once
CDR3aa: CASSPMGHLPTDTQYF
CDR3nt: TGTGCCAGCAGCCCGATGGGACACCTCCCCACAGATACGCAGTATTTT

d_gene: .
v_gene: TRBV18
j_gene: TRBJ1-5
abundance: .
CDR3aa: CASSRVGQSNQPQHF
CDR3nt: TGTGCCAGCTCAAGAGTGGGGCAGAGCAATCAGCCCCAGCATTTT

d_gene: .
v_gene: TRBV9
j_gene: TRBJ2-7
abundance: .
CDR3aa: CASSVGGLRGEQYF
CDR3nt: TGTGCCAGCAGCGTAGGCGGTCTTAGAGGGGAGCAGTACTTC

d_gene: .
v_gene: TRBV4-2
j_gene: TRBJ2-1
abundance: .
CDR3aa: CASSQGAKGDNEQFF
CDR3nt: TGTGCCAGCAGCCAAGGAGCGAAGGGAGACAATGAGCAGTTCTTC

d_gene: TRBD2
v_gene: TRBV19
j_gene: TRBJ2-5
abundance: .
CDR3aa: CASSIGRGLAGEGETQYF
CDR3nt: TGTGCCAGTAGTATAGGAAGAGGGCTAGCGGGAGAGGGAGAGACCCAGTACTTC

d_gene: .
v_gene: TRBV30
j_gene: TRBJ2-1
abundance: .
CDR3aa: CAWRLFGEQFF
CDR3nt: TGTGCCTGGAGACTTTTTGGTGAGCAGTTCTTC

d_gene: TRBD2
v_gene: TRBV14
j_gene: TRBJ2-5
abundance: once
CDR3aa: CASSPAGAGGPETQYF
CDR3nt: TGTGCCAGCAGCCCAGCAGGCGCGGGAGGGCCAGAGACCCAGTACTTC

d_gene: .
v_gene: TRBV5-1
j_gene: TRBJ2-7
abundance: .
CDR3aa: CASSLGGASHEQYF
CDR3nt: TGCGCCAGCAGCCTAGGAGGCGCCTCACACGAGCAGTACTTC

d_gene: TRBD1
v_gene: TRBV3-1/TRBV3-2
j_gene: TRBJ1-4
abundance: .
CDR3aa: CASSQDLSGTGREKLFF
CDR3nt: TGTGCCAGCAGCCAAGACCTTTCCGGGACAGGAAGAGAAAAACTGTTTTTT